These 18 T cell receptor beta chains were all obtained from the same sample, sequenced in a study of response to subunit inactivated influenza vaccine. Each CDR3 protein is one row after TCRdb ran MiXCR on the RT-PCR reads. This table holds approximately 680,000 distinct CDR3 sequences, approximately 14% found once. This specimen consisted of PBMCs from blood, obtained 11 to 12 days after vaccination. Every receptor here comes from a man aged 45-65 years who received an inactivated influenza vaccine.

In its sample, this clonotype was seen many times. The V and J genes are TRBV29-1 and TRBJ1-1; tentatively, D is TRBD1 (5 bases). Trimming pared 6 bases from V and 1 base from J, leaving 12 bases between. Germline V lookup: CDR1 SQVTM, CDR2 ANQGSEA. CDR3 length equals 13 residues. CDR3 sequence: CSVQTGTNTEAFF. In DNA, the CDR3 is TGCAGCGTACAAACAGGAACGAACACTGAAGCTTTCTTT.

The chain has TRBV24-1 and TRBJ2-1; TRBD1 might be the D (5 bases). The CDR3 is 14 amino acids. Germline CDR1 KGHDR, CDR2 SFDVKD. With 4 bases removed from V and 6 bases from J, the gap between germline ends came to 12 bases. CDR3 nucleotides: TGTGCCACCAGTGACCCGACAGACGCCAATGAGCAGTTCTTC. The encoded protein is CATSDPTDANEQFF.

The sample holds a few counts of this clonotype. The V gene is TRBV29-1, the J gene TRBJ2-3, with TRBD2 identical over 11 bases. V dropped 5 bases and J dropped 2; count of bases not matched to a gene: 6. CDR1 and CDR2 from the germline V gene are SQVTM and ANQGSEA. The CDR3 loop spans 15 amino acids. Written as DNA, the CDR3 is TGCAGCGTTACCATAGCGGGGGGGCCCACAGATACGCAGTATTTT. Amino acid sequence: CSVTIAGGPTDTQYF.

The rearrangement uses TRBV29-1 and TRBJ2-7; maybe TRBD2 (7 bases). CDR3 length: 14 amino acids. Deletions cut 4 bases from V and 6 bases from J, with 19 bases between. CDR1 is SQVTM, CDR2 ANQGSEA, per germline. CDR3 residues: CSVGGRSGTVEQYF. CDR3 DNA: TGCAGCGTTGGGGGGCGAAGCGGGACCGTCGAGCAGTACTTC.

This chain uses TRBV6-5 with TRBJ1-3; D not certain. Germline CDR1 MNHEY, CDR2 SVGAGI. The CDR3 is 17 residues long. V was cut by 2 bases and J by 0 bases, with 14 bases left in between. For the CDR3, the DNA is TGTGCCAGCAGTTACAGGCGGACCTCCGGCTCTGGAAACACCATATATTTT. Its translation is CASSYRRTSGSGNTIYF.

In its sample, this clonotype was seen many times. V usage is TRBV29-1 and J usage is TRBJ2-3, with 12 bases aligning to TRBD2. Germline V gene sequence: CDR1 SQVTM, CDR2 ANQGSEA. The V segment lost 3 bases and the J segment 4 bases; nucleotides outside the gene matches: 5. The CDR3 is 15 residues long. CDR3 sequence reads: CSVDRTSGNPDTQYF. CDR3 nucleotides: TGCAGCGTTGACCGGACTAGCGGGAACCCAGATACGCAGTATTTT.

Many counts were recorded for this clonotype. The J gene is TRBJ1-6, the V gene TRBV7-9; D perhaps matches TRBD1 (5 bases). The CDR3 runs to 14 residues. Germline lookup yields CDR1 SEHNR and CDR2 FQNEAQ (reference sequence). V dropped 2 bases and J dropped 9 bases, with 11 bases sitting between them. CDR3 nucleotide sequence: TGTGCCAGCAGCTTAAGTCAGGGAGGTTCACCCCTCCACTTT. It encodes CASSLSQGGSPLHF.

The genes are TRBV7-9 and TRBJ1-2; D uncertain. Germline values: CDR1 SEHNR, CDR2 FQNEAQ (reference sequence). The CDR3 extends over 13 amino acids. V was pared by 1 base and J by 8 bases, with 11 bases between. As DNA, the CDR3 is TGTGCCAGCAGCTTAGAAGCCCCGAGGGGCTACACCTTC. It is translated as CASSLEAPRGYTF.

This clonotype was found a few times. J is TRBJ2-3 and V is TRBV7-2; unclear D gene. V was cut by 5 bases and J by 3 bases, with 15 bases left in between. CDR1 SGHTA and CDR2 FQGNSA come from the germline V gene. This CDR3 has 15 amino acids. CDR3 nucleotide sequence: TGTGCCAGCAGCGCCGGACGGCCACTTACAGATACGCAGTATTTT. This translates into CASSAGRPLTDTQYF.

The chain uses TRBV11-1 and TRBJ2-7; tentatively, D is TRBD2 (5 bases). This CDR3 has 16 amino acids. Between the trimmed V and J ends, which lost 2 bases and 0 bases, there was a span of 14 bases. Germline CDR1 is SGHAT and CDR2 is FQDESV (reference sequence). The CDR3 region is CASSLMSGGASYEQYF. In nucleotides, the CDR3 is TGTGCCAGCAGCTTAATGAGCGGCGGCGCCTCCTACGAGCAGTACTTC. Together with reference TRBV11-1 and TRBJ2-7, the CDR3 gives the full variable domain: EAEVAQSPRYKITEKSQAVAFWCDPISGHATLYWYRQILGQGPELLVQFQDESVVDDSQLPKDRFSAERLKGVDSTLKIQPAELGDSAMYLCASSLMSGGASYEQYFGPGTRLTVT.

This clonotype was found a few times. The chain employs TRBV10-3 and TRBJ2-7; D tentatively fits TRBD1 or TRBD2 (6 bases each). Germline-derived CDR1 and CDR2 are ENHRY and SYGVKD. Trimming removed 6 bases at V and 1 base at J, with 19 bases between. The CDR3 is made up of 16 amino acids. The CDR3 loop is CAIRGGGTPGSYEQYF. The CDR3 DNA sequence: TGTGCCATCAGGGGAGGAGGGACACCTGGTTCCTACGAGCAGTACTTC.

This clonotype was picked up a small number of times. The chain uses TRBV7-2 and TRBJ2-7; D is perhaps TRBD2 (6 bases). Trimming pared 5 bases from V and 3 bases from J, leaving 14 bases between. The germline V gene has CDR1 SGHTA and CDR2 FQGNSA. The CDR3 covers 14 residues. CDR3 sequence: CASSAGTRIYEQYF. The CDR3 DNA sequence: TGTGCCAGCAGCGCCGGGACTCGGATCTACGAGCAGTACTTC.

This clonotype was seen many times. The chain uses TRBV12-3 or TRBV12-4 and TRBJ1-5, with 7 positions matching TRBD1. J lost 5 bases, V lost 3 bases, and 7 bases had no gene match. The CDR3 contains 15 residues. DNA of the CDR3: TGTGCCAGCAGTTTTTCCCGGACAGGAGATCAGCCCCAGCATTTT. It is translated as CASSFSRTGDQPQHF.

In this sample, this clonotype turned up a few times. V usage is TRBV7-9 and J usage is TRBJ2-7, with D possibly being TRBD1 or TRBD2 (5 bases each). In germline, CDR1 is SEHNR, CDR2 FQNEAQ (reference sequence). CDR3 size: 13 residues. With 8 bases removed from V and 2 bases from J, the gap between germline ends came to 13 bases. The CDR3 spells CASRDGTAYEQYF. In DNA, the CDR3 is TGTGCCAGCCGGGACGGGACGGCCTACGAGCAGTACTTC.

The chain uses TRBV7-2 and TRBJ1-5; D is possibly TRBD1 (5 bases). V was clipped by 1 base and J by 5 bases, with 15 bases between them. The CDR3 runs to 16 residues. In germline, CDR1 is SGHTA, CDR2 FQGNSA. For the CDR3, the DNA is TGTGCCAGCAGCTTAGTGGGCAGGGATGACGATCAGCCCCAGCATTTT. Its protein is CASSLVGRDDDQPQHF.

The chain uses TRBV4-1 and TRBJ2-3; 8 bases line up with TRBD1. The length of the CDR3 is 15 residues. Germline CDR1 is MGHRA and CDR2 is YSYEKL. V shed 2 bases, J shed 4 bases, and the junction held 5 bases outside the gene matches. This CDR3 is CASSQWTGFADTQYF. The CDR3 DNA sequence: TGCGCCAGCAGCCAATGGACAGGGTTCGCAGATACGCAGTATTTT.

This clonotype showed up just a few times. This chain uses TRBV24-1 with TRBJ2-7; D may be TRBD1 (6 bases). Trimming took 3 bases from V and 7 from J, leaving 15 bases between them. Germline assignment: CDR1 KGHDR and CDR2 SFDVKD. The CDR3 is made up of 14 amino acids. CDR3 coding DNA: TGTGCCACCAGTGATACTACAGGGCCGGGGGAGCAGTACTTC. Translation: CATSDTTGPGEQYF.

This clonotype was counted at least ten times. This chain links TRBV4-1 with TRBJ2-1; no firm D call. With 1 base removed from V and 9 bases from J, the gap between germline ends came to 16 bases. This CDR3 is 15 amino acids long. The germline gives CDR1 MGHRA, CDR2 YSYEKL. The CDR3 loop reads CASSQGAPPILEQFF. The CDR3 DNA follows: TGCGCCAGCAGCCAAGGAGCCCCTCCGATTCTTGAGCAGTTCTTC.